One and the same sample provided the 25 T cell receptor beta chains below, sequenced in a study of CD8 T cells in ankylosing spondylitis. TCRdb reanalysed the 5' RACE reads using MiXCR and keeps one entry per CDR3 protein. The sample has approximately 130,000 distinct CDR3 sequences, approximately 9.9% seen once. The sample was blood, either unsorted or a sorted T cell fraction (not recorded which). These receptors were obtained from a male donor with ankylosing spondylitis or in good health (not recorded which).

The chain employs TRBV5-4 and TRBJ2-1, with D possibly called TRBD1 or TRBD2 (5 bases each). Deletions cut 1 base from V and 5 bases from J, with 13 bases between. The CDR3 covers 15 residues. The germline gives CDR1 SGHNT, CDR2 YYREEE (reference sequence). The CDR3 loop reads CASSLTGRTNNEQFF. As DNA, the CDR3 is TGTGCCAGCAGCTTGACGGGACGGACGAACAATGAGCAGTTCTTC.

The chain carries TRBV20-1 and TRBJ2-1; 10 bases map to TRBD2. The CDR3 is 14 residues long. Trimming took 3 bases from V and 7 from J; bases not matched to a gene: 6. Germline values: CDR1 DFQATT, CDR2 SNEGSKA (reference sequence). CDR3 coding DNA: TGCAGTGCTAGCGTGACTAGCGGGTTGAATGAGCAGTTCTTC. This encodes CSASVTSGLNEQFF.

This clonotype has at least ten counts. The CDR3 sequence is CASSSPSMRAAKNIQYF. The DNA for the CDR3 is TGTGCCAGCAGTTCCCCATCGATGCGGGCGGCCAAAAACATTCAGTACTTC. The chain carries TRBV6-2 or TRBV6-3 and TRBJ2-4; the D gene is possibly TRBD2 (5 bases). This CDR3 has 17 residues. Germline V gene data show CDR1 as MNHEY and CDR2 as SVGEGT. With 4 bases removed from V and 1 base from J, the gap between germline ends came to 17 bases.

This clonotype was recorded a few times. The chain couples TRBV6-1 to TRBJ2-1, with 7 bases that match TRBD2. Trimming at V came to 7 bases and at J to 5 bases, leaving 8 bases not matched to a gene. Germline-derived CDR1 and CDR2 are MNHNS and SASEGT. This CDR3 has 14 residues. DNA for the CDR3: TGTGCCAGCAAGGGCGGGAGTAATCACAATGAGCAGTTCTTC. The encoded protein is CASKGGSNHNEQFF.

This clonotype was picked up many times. The chain is built from TRBV25-1 and TRBJ2-1; D ambiguous. The germline V gene has CDR1 MGHDK and CDR2 SYGVNS. With 3 bases removed from V and 2 bases from J, the gap between germline ends came to 14 bases. CDR3 length: 16 residues. CDR3 amino acids: CASSDSFPDPYNEQFF. CDR3 DNA sequence: TGTGCCAGCAGTGATAGTTTCCCGGATCCCTACAATGAGCAGTTCTTC.

This clonotype was detected ten times or more. This chain uses TRBV6-2 or TRBV6-3 with TRBJ2-5; D uncertain. Trimming pared 6 bases from V and 0 bases from J, leaving 8 bases between. Germline V lookup: CDR1 MNHEY, CDR2 SVGEGT. CDR3 length equals 13 residues. The CDR3 here is CASSSWYQETQYF. The CDR3 nucleotides are TGTGCCAGCAGCTCTTGGTACCAAGAGACCCAGTACTTC.

This clonotype was seen more than once but under ten times. The chain uses TRBV7-3 and TRBJ1-1; no clear D. Trimming took 1 base from V and 3 from J, leaving 12 bases between them. The CDR3 runs to 15 residues. In germline, CDR1 is SGHTA, CDR2 FQGTGA. The CDR3 reads CASSLNPGIDTEAFF. The CDR3 bases are TGTGCCAGCAGCTTAAATCCGGGTATAGACACTGAAGCTTTCTTT.

This clonotype was found many times. The rearrangement joins TRBV6-2 or TRBV6-3 to TRBJ2-3; D possibly corresponds to TRBD2 (6 bases). The CDR3 has 13 residues. Germline V gene data show CDR1 as MNHEY and CDR2 as SVGEGT. V was cut by 4 bases and J by 3 bases, with 8 bases left in between. The DNA for the CDR3 is TGTGCCAGCAGTTTGGGAGGAACAGATACGCAGTATTTT. Its translation is CASSLGGTDTQYF.

At least ten counts were recorded for this clonotype. The genes are TRBV7-8 and TRBJ2-7; D unresolved. Germline values: CDR1 SGHVS, CDR2 FQNEAQ. The V end lost 5 bases, the J end lost 5 bases, and 10 bases lay between the germline ends. CDR3 size: 12 residues. The DNA of the CDR3 is TGTGCCAGCAGCCCCCGTCCAAACGAGCAGTACTTC. This translates into CASSPRPNEQYF.

In this sample, this clonotype turned up many times. The chain links TRBV18 to TRBJ2-7; TRBD2 might be the D (6 bases). Germline V lookup: CDR1 KGHSH, CDR2 LQKENI. V lost 6 bases, J lost 4 bases, and 16 bases lay in between. The CDR3 length is 14 residues. The CDR3 loop reads CASSWRDGDYEQYF. The CDR3, as DNA: TGTGCCAGCTCCTGGAGGGATGGGGATTACGAGCAGTACTTC.

This clonotype appeared a few times. This sequence joins TRBV10-3 and TRBJ2-3; 9 positions match TRBD1. The V and J ends lost 5 bases and 4 bases, in that order; junction bases with no gene match: 4. The CDR3 length is 14 residues. Germline V gives CDR1 ENHRY, CDR2 SYGVKD. CDR3 loop: CAISQGQGSDTQYF. In nucleotides, the CDR3 is TGTGCCATCAGTCAGGGACAGGGTTCAGATACGCAGTATTTT.

The sample holds many counts of this clonotype. V usage is TRBV5-1 and J usage is TRBJ2-4; D not certain. Trimming removed 0 bases at V and 8 bases at J, with 15 bases between. The CDR3 extends over 15 amino acids. Germline assignment: CDR1 SGHRS and CDR2 YFSETQ. This CDR3 reads CASSLEWASRDIQYF. For the CDR3, the DNA is TGCGCCAGCAGCTTGGAATGGGCGAGCCGGGACATTCAGTACTTC.

This clonotype was counted between two and nine times. V is TRBV5-1 and J is TRBJ2-3; TRBD1 matches at 9 bases. V shed 4 bases, J shed 4 bases, and the junction held 19 bases outside the gene matches. Germline V gene sequence: CDR1 SGHRS, CDR2 YFSETQ. The CDR3 sequence is 19 residues long. The CDR3 protein is CASSNTLGERTGGADTQYF. For the CDR3, the DNA is TGCGCCAGCAGCAATACCCTCGGGGAGAGAACAGGGGGCGCAGATACGCAGTATTTT.

This clonotype was detected ten times or more. This chain uses TRBV6-5 with TRBJ2-7; D gene uncertain. This CDR3 is 14 amino acids long. Per the germline V gene, CDR1 is MNHEY and CDR2 is SVGAGI. The V gene lost 0 bases and the J gene lost 0 bases, with 6 bases spanning the gap. In DNA form, the CDR3 reads TGTGCCAGCAGTTACTCTATGGACTCCTACGAGCAGTACTTC. Residues: CASSYSMDSYEQYF.

Many counts were recorded for this clonotype. V and J are TRBV20-1 and TRBJ1-5; a possible D gene is TRBD1 (5 bases). V was shortened by 6 bases and J by 6 bases, with 21 bases between the two germline ends. Germline V lookup: CDR1 DFQATT, CDR2 SNEGSKA (reference sequence). The CDR3 loop spans 15 amino acids. The CDR3 reads CSAQPTVSTGQPQHF. The CDR3 DNA follows: TGCAGTGCACAGCCGACAGTATCGACGGGTCAGCCCCAGCATTTT.

This clonotype was observed at least ten times. CDR3 in DNA: TGTGCCAGCAGCTTAGTTTACGGGAGGGCCAGTGTGGAGGCCCAGTACTTC. This translates into CASSLVYGRASVEAQYF. The chain couples TRBV7-9 to TRBJ2-5, with TRBD2 matching 8 bases. The length of the CDR3 is 17 residues. Trimming took 1 base from V and 9 from J; bases not matched to a gene: 16. The germline gives CDR1 SEHNR, CDR2 FQNEAQ (reference sequence).

This clonotype has at least ten counts. This chain links TRBV7-9 with TRBJ2-7; unclear D gene. The CDR3 loop spans 11 amino acids. Trimming shortened V by 2 bases and J by 4 bases, and 3 bases separated the two germline ends. The germline V gene has CDR1 SEHNR and CDR2 FQNEAQ (reference sequence). The CDR3 nucleotides are TGTGCCAGCAGCTTAAATTACGAGCAGTACTTC. Its translation is CASSLNYEQYF.

The chain carries TRBV29-1 and TRBJ2-2; 9 bases line up with TRBD2. CDR1 is SQVTM, CDR2 ANQGSEA, per germline. The J segment lost 3 bases and the V segment lost 6 bases, leaving 5 bases of the junction unmatched. This CDR3 has 14 residues. The CDR3 coding sequence is TGCAGCGTCGGGGGGACTAGCTACACCGGGGAGCTGTTTTTT. It is translated as CSVGGTSYTGELFF.

This clonotype has ten or more counts. The genes are TRBV29-1 and TRBJ1-2; 8 positions agree with TRBD1. CDR1 SQVTM and CDR2 ANQGSEA come from the germline V gene. The CDR3 has 13 amino acids. Unmatched junction bases numbered 7, after V lost 6 bases and J lost 4 bases. This chain's CDR3 is CSVTGGIIYGYTF. As DNA, the CDR3 is TGCAGCGTAACAGGGGGGATAATCTATGGCTACACCTTC.

The chain recombines TRBV2 with TRBJ2-4; the D gene is possibly TRBD1 (6 bases). Germline CDR1 and CDR2: SNHLY and FYNNEI. The CDR3 consists of 15 residues. V was cut by 1 base and J by 9 bases, with 16 bases left in between. The CDR3 DNA reads as TGTGCCAGCAGTGAAGGCGGCAGGGGAGAGGTCATTCAGTACTTC. Its translation is CASSEGGRGEVIQYF.

This clonotype was counted ten times or more. V is TRBV7-2 and J is TRBJ1-2; TRBD1 matches at 8 bases. Germline V gene data show CDR1 as SGHTA and CDR2 as FQGNSA. The CDR3 extends over 15 amino acids. Trimming cost V 2 bases and J 4 bases; bases outside gene matches: 6. The CDR3 sequence: CASSLYQGAGYGYTF. Written as DNA, the CDR3 is TGTGCCAGCAGCTTATACCAGGGGGCCGGCTATGGCTACACCTTC.

The J gene is TRBJ2-5, the V gene TRBV4-1; possibly TRBD1 for D (5 bases). Per the germline V gene, CDR1 is MGHRA and CDR2 is YSYEKL. V was clipped by 1 base and J by 2 bases, with 14 bases between them. The CDR3 is 16 amino acids. The CDR3 loop is CASSQVFLQGQETQYF. The CDR3 DNA reads TGCGCCAGCAGCCAAGTGTTTTTGCAGGGTCAAGAGACCCAGTACTTC.

This clonotype was detected many times. The chain joins TRBV5-1 to TRBJ2-1, with 11 bases lining up with TRBD2. CDR3 length: 22 amino acids. Germline CDR1 is SGHRS and CDR2 is YFSETQ. Trimming removed 2 bases from V and 1 base from J; junction bases left unmatched: 20. The CDR3 loop reads CASSFPYLRRRLAGRSYNEQFF. The CDR3 DNA reads TGCGCCAGCAGCTTCCCTTACTTGCGGAGGAGACTAGCGGGACGATCCTACAATGAGCAGTTCTTC.

The sample holds a few counts of this clonotype. The V call is TRBV14, the J call TRBJ2-4; TRBD1 aligns across 9 bases. From germline, CDR1 is SGHDN and CDR2 FVKESK. V lost 2 bases to trimming and J lost 6 bases; unmatched junction nucleotides: 17. The CDR3 consists of 19 residues. CDR3 sequence: CASSQSLVYGRDRANIQYF. For the CDR3, the DNA is TGTGCCAGCAGCCAATCGTTGGTGTACGGGCGGGACAGGGCAAACATTCAGTACTTC.

This clonotype was seen ten or more times. The genes are TRBV6-1 and TRBJ2-2, with 9 bases lining up with TRBD2. The V gene end was trimmed by 6 bases and the J gene end by 2 bases; junction bases not matched to a gene: 4. Germline CDR1 is MNHNS and CDR2 is SASEGT. This CDR3 comprises 15 residues. In DNA, the CDR3 is TGTGCCAGCAGACGGACTAGCGTTAACACCGGGGAGCTGTTTTTT. Translation: CASRRTSVNTGELFF.